What follows describes a single T cell receptor (beta chain). Its antigen remains unidentified. Base quality data are lacking; no much larger clone is found one base away. The data are from a study of blood T cells in healthy people across ages (dated by TCRdb to 2015 to 2017). As for the study more broadly: In model experiments, roughly one uniquely barcoded TCR beta cDNA molecule per two T cells was captured by template switching. The study measured age-related changes in TCR beta repertoire diversity using deep sequencing normalized with unique cDNA molecular identifiers. The donors were split into four age groups: young (average 16 years), middle-aged (around 40), aged (approximately 59) and long-lived (about 74). To avoid experimental bias, donors of different ages were spread randomly across the sequencing lanes. For two donors (one aged 18 to 29 and one aged 80 or older), the study analyzed two additional independent replicas of 1 million unique cDNA reads from the same blood draw.

Receptor amplification or capture employed 5' RACE. Sequencing used an Illumina HiSeq 2500. A second roughly 6 to 12 cycle PCR used a sample-barcoded 5' primer and a J-beta primer mix. A template-switch 5' adaptor carrying 12 random nucleotides introduced a unique molecular identifier onto each TCR beta cDNA molecule. Each sample yielded at least 3 million CDR3-containing paired-end reads. The Mint cDNA synthesis kit, primed by a TRBC-specific oligonucleotide, was used to synthesize first-strand cDNA from all RNA. Following uracil-DNA glycosylase treatment, all cDNA underwent a first 18-cycle PCR with the universal primers M1SS and BC2_uni_R. The published analysis was carried out like this. For normalization, 1 million high-quality reads, each with a distinct molecular identifier, were randomly selected from each sample. Reads with shared molecular identifiers were discarded instead of being binned into consensus sequences. CDR3 identification, clonotype clustering and error correction used MiTCR with a Q25 quality threshold and the strictest error-elimination algorithm. A nonparametric unseen species model with Euler transformation was used to estimate a lower bound on total TCR beta diversity. The raw public reads went through TCRdb reprocessing: fastp at Q25, MiXCR clone calling, in-frame beta chains kept. When rows share a CDR3 protein, they turn into one entry using the most common DNA and genes. These V and J calls are TCRdb output, not the study's own analysis. The sample profile shows roughly 1,700,000 distinct CDR3 sequences; 28% of them were found once. The top ten clonotypes cover 7.7% of the sample.

The donors were under 40 Caucasian individuals from Russia, aged roughly 6 to 100 years, who were systemically healthy. Ten milliliters of peripheral blood were drawn from each donor into EDTA-treated Vacutainer tubes. Ficoll-Paque density-gradient centrifugation was used to isolate PBMCs, with at least 6.5 million per sample. Trizol reagent was used to extract total RNA from the PBMCs, yielding at least 5 micrograms per sample. The percentages of naive CD45RAhigh/CD27high T cells were determined by flow cytometry on a PBMC aliquot from every donor. Findings and caveats that apply to the study as a whole: Total diversity estimates from one million sequenced T cells were considered lower bounds and underestimates. Bulk unsorted PBMC profiling prevented conclusive comparison of naive and antigen-experienced compartments. Compared with the aged group, the long-lived group had more naive CD4+ T cells, fewer expanded clones and increased TCR diversity, suggesting age selection. As age increased, observed TCR beta diversity per million T cells dropped in a roughly linear way, and a significant reduction was already evident by age 40. The CMV infection status of donors was not known, potentially confounding age-related changes in expanded clonotypes. Observed TCR beta diversity correlated strongly with the percentage of naive T cells measured by flow cytometry.

This TCR was sampled from a woman under 40 in good health. Sequencing was performed on blood.

The nucleotides are TGTGCCAGCAGCTTCCTAGGCAGATCCTACGAGCAGTACTTC. Its protein is CASSFLGRSYEQYF. The rearranged chain carries TRBV7-9 and TRBJ2-4; the D gene cannot be resolved reliably. The J call may be incorrect, as the DNA end agrees better with TRBJ2-7. Via the germline V gene (reference sequence), CDR1 is SEHNR and CDR2 FQNEAQ. The CDR3 holds 14 amino acids from the cysteine to the phenylalanine. Of the read, only the CDR3 DNA is kept; its 42 bases are in frame from base 1.